The next 19 T cell receptor beta chains were all read from a single sample in a study of shared clonotypes between healthy human individuals (dated by TCRdb to 2019 to 2021). Libraries were prepared through the immunoSEQ multiplex PCR assay. As stored in TCRdb, this immuneACCESS dataset retains in-frame rearrangements with V and J assigned. A fraction of the clones does not appear; measured against another copy, unresolved V genes explain less than half of the discrepancy, and the remainder lacks a known reason. The sample table lists roughly 650,000 clones, approximately 97% of them with a count of one. The ten most abundant clones make up about 0.06% of the sample. The sample taken for sequencing was naive CD4+ T cells sorted from blood. The cell subset or site label corresponds to: CD45RA+ positively selected. The source is a woman in her 30s in good health.

In its sample, this clone was seen once. CDR3 sequence (DNA): TGCAGCGCACAGGGCTTAGGTGAAAAACTGTTTTTT. Its translation is CSAQGLGEKLFF. The rearrangement uses TRBV29-1 and TRBJ1-4; a weak D match, TRBD1 (6 bases). Trimming removed 7 bases from V and 7 bases from J, with 13 bases in between. The CDR3 spans 12 residues. CDR1 SQVTM and CDR2 ANQGSEA come from the germline V gene.

The CDR3 spells CASRDRAEAFF. The CDR3 DNA reads TGTGCCAGTCGGGACAGGGCTGAAGCTTTCTTT. The chain is built from TRBV19 and TRBJ1-1, with 9 bases lining up with TRBD1. V lost 8 bases, J lost 6 bases, and 1 base stayed unmatched. The CDR3 sequence is 11 residues long. Germline V gene sequence: CDR1 LNHDA, CDR2 SQIVND (reference sequence).

The chain combines TRBV5-1 with TRBJ2-1; 10 bases line up with TRBD2. J was trimmed by 8 bases and V by 0 bases; bases with no gene match: 11. The germline gives CDR1 SGHRS, CDR2 YFSETQ. This CDR3 is 17 amino acids long. CDR3 residues: CASSLVSRLAGADEQFF. CDR3 in DNA: TGCGCCAGCAGCTTGGTCTCTCGGCTAGCGGGAGCTGATGAGCAGTTCTTC.

The CDR3 region has the DNA TGTGCCAGTACGAGCCGGGGCGGCTGGGATGAAAAACTGTTTTTT. Amino acids: CASTSRGGWDEKLFF. The gene calls are TRBV9 and TRBJ1-4; D possibly corresponds to TRBD1 (5 bases). CDR1 is SGDLS and CDR2 is YYNGEE in the germline V gene. CDR3 length equals 15 residues. Trimming removed 8 bases from V and 6 bases from J, with 20 bases in between.

This rearrangement joins TRBV2 to TRBJ2-3; 7 positions match TRBD2. The junction had 2 bases not matched to a gene; V was cut back by 5 bases and J by 0 bases. Germline V gene data show CDR1 as SNHLY and CDR2 as FYNNEI. CDR3 length: 14 residues. This CDR3 is CASSSSGSTDTQYF. For the CDR3, the DNA is TGTGCCAGCAGTTCTAGCGGTAGCACAGATACGCAGTATTTT.

The chain employs TRBV5-6 and TRBJ2-7; D may match TRBD1 or TRBD2 (6 bases each). This CDR3 has 13 amino acids. V was trimmed by 4 bases and J by 6 bases, leaving 14 bases between them. In germline, CDR1 is SGHDT, CDR2 YYEEEE. The CDR3 DNA reads as TGTGCCAGCAGCCCCGAAGGGGGAGGCGAGCAGTACTTC. It translates to CASSPEGGGEQYF.

This clone has just one count. This chain joins TRBV5-8 and TRBJ2-5, with a possible D match to TRBD2 (6 bases). CDR3 length: 15 residues. Germline assignment: CDR1 SGHTS and CDR2 YDEGEE. Trimming stripped 2 bases from V and 7 bases from J, with 18 bases between. The CDR3 DNA is TGTGCCAGCAGCTTCCCGTCGGCGGGGCGGGGGACCCAGTACTTC. Its protein is CASSFPSAGRGTQYF. The entire variable domain, with the rest obtained from reference TRBV5-8 and TRBJ2-5, is as follows: EAGVTQSPTHLIKTRGQQATLRCSPISGHTSVYWYQQALGLGLQFLLWYDEGEERNRGNFPPRFSGRQFPNYSSELNVNALELEDSALYLCASSFPSAGRGTQYFGPGTRLLVL.

This clone was counted a single time. The chain couples TRBV7-9 to TRBJ1-2, with D unclear. Deletions cut 0 bases from V and 3 bases from J, with 8 bases between. Germline assignment: CDR1 SEHNR and CDR2 FQNEAQ (reference sequence). This CDR3 region has 14 residues. The CDR3 protein is CASSLAAGDYGYTF. The CDR3 nucleotides read TGTGCCAGCAGCTTAGCCGCCGGGGACTATGGCTACACCTTC.

The genes are TRBV28 and TRBJ1-2; D not resolved. Germline V gene sequence: CDR1 MDHEN, CDR2 SYDVKM. The CDR3 runs 12 residues. V was shortened by 3 bases and J by 3 bases, with 5 bases between the two germline ends. The CDR3 protein is CASSFLDYGYTF. CDR3 DNA: TGTGCCAGCAGTTTTCTGGACTATGGCTACACCTTC.

This rearrangement joins TRBV19 to TRBJ2-5; the D is unclear. V lost 5 bases and J 1 base, leaving 8 bases between the germline ends. Germline assignment: CDR1 LNHDA and CDR2 SQIVND (reference sequence). The CDR3 spans 13 residues. The CDR3 spells CASSSTSQETQYF. CDR3 coding DNA: TGTGCCAGTAGTTCGACAAGCCAAGAGACCCAGTACTTC.

V usage is TRBV19 and J usage is TRBJ1-1; D possibly corresponds to TRBD1 (5 bases). V shed 7 bases and J shed 0 bases, with 12 bases lying between them. The CDR3 runs 14 residues. The germline CDR1 and CDR2 sequences are LNHDA and SQIVND (reference sequence). The CDR3 DNA sequence: TGTGCCAGTACCACCGGGGCCTTGAACACTGAAGCTTTCTTT. Its translation is CASTTGALNTEAFF.

This clone was seen only once. The V and J genes are TRBV29-1 and TRBJ1-5; 8 positions match TRBD1. The CDR3 is made up of 12 amino acids. CDR1 is SQVTM and CDR2 is ANQGSEA in the germline V gene. CDR3 in amino acids: CTGQGVNQPQHF. CDR3 in DNA: TGCACCGGACAGGGAGTTAATCAGCCCCAGCATTTT.

This chain connects TRBV6-5 to TRBJ2-2; TRBD2 is a possible D gene (5 bases). The V and J ends lost 2 bases and 0 bases respectively, with 7 bases between them. The germline V gene has CDR1 MNHEY and CDR2 SVGAGI. The CDR3 is 15 amino acids. CDR3 sequence: CASSYRGTNTGELFF. CDR3 bases: TGTGCCAGCAGTTACCGAGGGACGAACACCGGGGAGCTGTTTTTT.

V gene TRBV6-1 combines with J gene TRBJ1-1; tentatively, D is TRBD1 (5 bases). This CDR3 is 14 amino acids long. The V end was cut by 6 bases, the J end by 0 bases, with 11 bases between. Germline V gene sequence: CDR1 MNHNS, CDR2 SASEGT. This chain's CDR3 is CASSLGHMNTEAFF. The CDR3 DNA reads TGTGCCAGCAGCCTCGGACATATGAACACTGAAGCTTTCTTT.

The rearrangement links TRBV11-2 to TRBJ1-5; no reliable D call. The CDR3 is made up of 13 amino acids. Looked up from germline, CDR1 is SGHAT and CDR2 is FQNNGV. Trimming left V 1 base short and J 10 bases short, with 11 bases between. CDR3 region: CASSLAGLVPQHF. CDR3 sequence (DNA): TGTGCCAGCAGCTTAGCCGGGCTCGTCCCCCAGCATTTT.

Details on this clone: Other DNA sequences in the same sample also yield this CDR3. The V call is TRBV5-1, the J call TRBJ1-3, with 8 positions matching TRBD1. Germline V gene sequence: CDR1 SGHRS, CDR2 YFSETQ. There are 14 residues in the CDR3. V shed 4 bases and J 0 bases; nucleotides not matched to a gene: 0. The CDR3: CASSGQGSGNTIYF. For the CDR3, the DNA is TGCGCCAGCAGCGGACAGGGCTCTGGAAACACCATATATTTT.

The V gene is TRBV7-2, the J gene TRBJ1-1; D is possibly TRBD1 (6 bases). Germline V gene sequence: CDR1 SGHTA, CDR2 FQGNSA. There are 19 residues in the CDR3. V shed 3 bases and J shed 10 bases, with 33 bases lying between them. Here the CDR3 DNA reads TGTGCCAGCAGCTTCAACACAGGGTACGGGTTCTTCGAGAGGTCGTCAGCTTTCTTT. This encodes CASSFNTGYGFFERSSAFF.

The V call is TRBV28, the J call TRBJ1-4; tentatively, D is TRBD1 (5 bases). Germline CDR1 reads MDHEN; CDR2 reads SYDVKM. The CDR3 runs 15 residues. V was cut by 3 bases and J by 3 bases, with 11 bases left in between. CDR3 nucleotide sequence: TGTGCCAGCAGTTTGGGGGGGACCCCTAATGAAAAACTGTTTTTT. As protein: CASSLGGTPNEKLFF.

The chain employs TRBV5-1 and TRBJ2-1; TRBD1 aligns across 7 bases. V lost 4 bases to trimming and J lost 8 bases; unmatched junction nucleotides: 9. This CDR3 is built from 14 residues. Germline V gene lookup returns CDR1 SGHRS and CDR2 YFSETQ. The CDR3 sequence: CASSPPRGIDEQFF. CDR3 sequence (DNA): TGCGCCAGCAGCCCTCCCAGGGGGATCGATGAGCAGTTCTTC.